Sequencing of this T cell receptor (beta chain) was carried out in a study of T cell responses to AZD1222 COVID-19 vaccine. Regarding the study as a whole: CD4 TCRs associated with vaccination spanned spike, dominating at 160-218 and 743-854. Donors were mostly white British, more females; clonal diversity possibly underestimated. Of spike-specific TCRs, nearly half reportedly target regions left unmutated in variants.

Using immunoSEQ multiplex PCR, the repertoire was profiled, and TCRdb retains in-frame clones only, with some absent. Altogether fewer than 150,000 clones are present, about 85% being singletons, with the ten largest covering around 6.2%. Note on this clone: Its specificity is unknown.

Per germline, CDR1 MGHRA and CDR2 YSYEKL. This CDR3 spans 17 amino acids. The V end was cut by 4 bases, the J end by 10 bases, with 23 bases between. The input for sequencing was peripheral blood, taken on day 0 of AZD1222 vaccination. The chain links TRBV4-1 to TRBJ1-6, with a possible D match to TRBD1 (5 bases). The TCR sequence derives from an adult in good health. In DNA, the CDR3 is TGCGCCAGCAGCCCCCTTTCCCTTAGTACAGGTCGATCACCCCTCCACTTT. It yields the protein CASSPLSLSTGRSPLHF.